This is a list of T cell receptor beta chains from one sample in a study of CD8 T cells in Susac syndrome. TCRdb reprocessed the immunoSEQ multiplex PCR reads via MiXCR and lists one record per CDR3 protein. The sample records approximately 120,000 distinct CDR3 sequences, around 94% being singletons. Sequenced sample: CD8+ T cells from PBMCs. The source of these receptors is a human donor with Susac syndrome. Both conserved end residues are part of each CDR3. D genes are given only for firm matches. Rows give clone size only sometimes, using once, few, many, or a class for an expanded clone.

J gene	V gene	D gene	clone size	CDR3 protein	CDR3 DNA
TRBJ2-2	TRBV3-1	-	-	CASSQVSGRVTGELFF	TGTGCCAGCAGCCAAGTGAGCGGGCGGGTCACCGGGGAGCTGTTTTTT
TRBJ2-1	TRBV27	-	-	CASSLIPGSSYNEQFF	TGTGCCAGCAGTTTAATCCCCGGAAGCTCCTACAATGAGCAGTTCTTC
TRBJ2-1	TRBV14	TRBD2	-	CASSQAWTSLYNEQFF	TGTGCCAGCAGCCAAGCATGGACTAGCCTTTACAATGAGCAGTTCTTC
TRBJ1-2	TRBV15	TRBD1	-	CATSRDQGEAGYTF	TGTGCCACCAGCAGAGATCAGGGGGAGGCTGGCTACACCTTC
TRBJ1-1	TRBV30	-	-	CAWADTMNTEAFF	TGTGCCTGGGCGGACACTATGAACACTGAAGCTTTCTTT
TRBJ2-7	TRBV12-3/TRBV12-4	-	-	CASSQTAAYEQYF	TGTGCCAGCAGTCAGACAGCTGCCTACGAGCAGTACTTC
TRBJ1-2	TRBV9	-	-	CASSGGRQTNYGYTF	TGTGCCAGCAGCGGGGGACGGCAGACTAACTATGGCTACACCTTC
TRBJ2-6	TRBV30	-	-	CAWRTGANVLTF	TGTGCCTGGAGGACAGGGGCCAACGTCCTGACTTTC
TRBJ2-1	TRBV4-1	-	once	CASSQEIGDSHNEQFF	TGCGCCAGCAGCCAAGAAATCGGAGATTCACACAATGAGCAGTTCTTC
TRBJ2-7	TRBV28	TRBD1	-	CASSLDRAGYEQYF	TGTGCCAGCAGCCTAGACAGGGCTGGCTACGAGCAGTACTTC
TRBJ2-7	TRBV14	TRBD1	-	CASSIGQGPPYEQYF	TGTGCCAGCAGCATTGGACAGGGACCCCCCTACGAGCAGTACTTC
TRBJ2-2	TRBV19	-	-	CASRRAGKGAGELFF	TGTGCCAGCAGGAGGGCGGGGAAAGGAGCCGGGGAGCTGTTTTTT
TRBJ2-7	TRBV2	TRBD1	-	CASSEVGTGSYEQYF	TGTGCCAGCAGTGAAGTTGGGACAGGATCCTACGAGCAGTACTTC
TRBJ1-2	TRBV6-5	-	-	CASIPSRLSNYGYTF	TGTGCCAGCATCCCATCTAGGCTATCGAACTATGGCTACACCTTC
TRBJ2-3	TRBV6-5	TRBD2	-	CASRVSGDSTDTQYF	TGTGCCAGCAGGGTTAGCGGGGATAGCACAGATACGCAGTATTTT
TRBJ2-3	TRBV4-1	TRBD2	-	CASSRQLAGSTDTQYF	TGCGCCAGCAGCCGACAACTAGCGGGTAGCACAGATACGCAGTATTTT
TRBJ1-1	TRBV10-2	-	-	CASSESGMGTEAFF	TGCGCCAGCAGTGAGTCGGGGATGGGCACTGAAGCTTTCTTT
TRBJ2-5	TRBV6-5	-	-	CASSYGSGSQETQYF	TGTGCCAGCAGTTACGGGTCTGGCTCTCAAGAGACCCAGTACTTC
TRBJ2-1	TRBV5-1	TRBD1	-	CASSPAGTGPSNEQFF	TGCGCCAGCAGCCCAGCCGGGACAGGGCCGAGCAATGAGCAGTTCTTC
TRBJ1-5	TRBV5-6	TRBD1	-	CASSLTTGSNQPQHF	TGTGCCAGCAGCTTGACGACAGGGAGCAATCAGCCCCAGCATTTT
TRBJ2-7	TRBV29-1	TRBD2	-	CSVEGAGGSLYEQYF	TGCAGCGTTGAAGGAGCGGGAGGTTCCCTCTACGAGCAGTACTTC
TRBJ2-1	TRBV4-1	TRBD2	-	CASSQEGGDEQFF	TGCGCCAGCAGCCAAGAGGGGGGGGATGAGCAGTTCTTC
TRBJ2-7	TRBV5-4	-	-	CASRSNPSYEQYF	TGTGCCAGCAGGTCTAACCCCTCGTACGAGCAGTACTTC
TRBJ2-4	TRBV7-8	TRBD1	-	CASSPSEDRGLDIQYF	TGTGCCAGCAGCCCCTCCGAGGACAGGGGTTTAGACATTCAGTACTTC
TRBJ1-1	TRBV6-5	-	-	CASSSRQDEAFF	TGTGCCAGCAGTTCCCGACAGGACGAAGCTTTCTTT
TRBJ2-2	TRBV28	-	-	CASSRWAKDTGELFF	TGTGCCAGCAGCCGATGGGCTAAGGACACCGGGGAGCTGTTTTTT
TRBJ1-2	TRBV30	-	-	CAWSVAEKDDGYTF	TGTGCCTGGAGTGTAGCGGAAAAGGACGATGGCTACACCTTC
TRBJ2-5	TRBV14	-	once	CASSSLGKGPQETQYF	TGTGCCAGCAGCTCCCTAGGGAAAGGGCCACAAGAGACCCAGTACTTC
TRBJ2-7	TRBV30	TRBD1	-	CAWIGDSDYEQYF	TGTGCCTGGATAGGGGACAGTGACTACGAGCAGTACTTC
TRBJ2-1	TRBV20-1	-	-	CSARSSPDWEQFF	TGCAGTGCTAGAAGCTCGCCCGATTGGGAGCAGTTCTTC
TRBJ2-2	TRBV15	TRBD1	-	CATSRDRGPNTGELFF	TGTGCCACCAGCAGAGACAGGGGGCCGAACACCGGGGAGCTGTTTTTT
TRBJ1-2	TRBV4-1	-	-	CASSPRIDGSHGYTF	TGCGCCAGCAGCCCAAGAATCGACGGCTCCCATGGCTACACCTTC
TRBJ1-1	TRBV20-1	-	-	CSARQMNTEAFF	TGCAGTGCGAGACAGATGAACACTGAAGCTTTCTTT
TRBJ2-3	TRBV9	-	-	CASSVVRDDTDTQYF	TGTGCCAGCAGCGTAGTACGGGACGACACAGATACGCAGTATTTT
TRBJ2-1	TRBV7-9	-	-	CASSLAQRTTGDEQFF	TGTGCCAGCAGCTTAGCGCAGAGGACGACTGGGGATGAGCAGTTCTTC
TRBJ2-1	TRBV6-5	-	-	CASSYSHRVSSYNEQFF	TGTGCCAGCAGTTACTCGCACAGGGTGAGCTCCTACAATGAGCAGTTCTTC
TRBJ2-6	TRBV12-3/TRBV12-4	TRBD2	-	CASIALEDGLAGVPGANVLTF	TGTGCCAGCATCGCTTTAGAGGACGGACTAGCGGGAGTTCCTGGGGCCAACGTCCTGACTTTC
TRBJ2-3	TRBV12-3/TRBV12-4	TRBD1	-	CASSPSAGQGTDTQYF	TGTGCCAGCAGTCCAAGCGCGGGACAGGGCACAGATACGCAGTATTTT
TRBJ2-2	TRBV6-5	-	-	CASSYTYRDVGNTGELFF	TGTGCCAGCAGTTACACGTACAGGGACGTTGGGAACACCGGGGAGCTGTTTTTT
TRBJ1-1	TRBV19	-	-	CASSLGWTSNTEAFF	TGTGCCAGTAGCCTAGGTTGGACTTCCAACACTGAAGCTTTCTTT
TRBJ1-1	TRBV4-3	-	-	CASSQDWWDEAFF	TGCGCCAGCAGCCAAGATTGGTGGGATGAAGCTTTCTTT
TRBJ2-3	TRBV30	-	-	CAWGPSGPDTQYF	TGTGCCTGGGGTCCTTCAGGGCCAGATACGCAGTATTTT
TRBJ1-1	TRBV7-2	-	-	CASSLDQQVNTEAFF	TGTGCCAGCAGCTTAGACCAACAGGTGAACACTGAAGCTTTCTTT
TRBJ2-5	TRBV7-9	TRBD2	-	CASSLMASGDQETQYF	TGTGCCAGCAGCTTAATGGCTAGCGGGGACCAAGAGACCCAGTACTTC
TRBJ2-1	TRBV19	TRBD2	few	CASSGLAGGYNEQFF	TGTGCCAGTAGTGGCTTAGCGGGAGGATACAATGAGCAGTTCTTC
TRBJ2-3	TRBV20-1	-	once	CSAPLGGNTDTQYF	TGCAGTGCACCTCTCGGGGGAAACACAGATACGCAGTATTTT
TRBJ1-1	TRBV18	-	-	CASSPPAGTNTEAFF	TGTGCCAGCTCACCACCGGCAGGGACGAACACTGAAGCTTTCTTT
TRBJ2-1	TRBV10-3	-	-	CAIFDGDSYNEQFF	TGTGCCATCTTTGACGGAGACTCCTACAATGAGCAGTTCTTC
TRBJ1-4	TRBV30	TRBD1	-	CAWGTGTNEKLFF	TGTGCCTGGGGGACAGGGACTAATGAAAAACTGTTTTTT
TRBJ1-1	TRBV7-9	-	-	CASSQETGNTEAFF	TGTGCCAGCAGTCAGGAGACAGGGAACACTGAAGCTTTCTTT
TRBJ2-1	TRBV30	-	-	CAWTASLLGPILYNEQFF	TGTGCCTGGACCGCGTCTCTCCTGGGCCCGATACTCTACAATGAGCAGTTCTTC
TRBJ2-2	TRBV12-3/TRBV12-4	TRBD1	-	CASSQGARTGELFF	TGTGCCAGCAGCCAGGGGGCGCGCACCGGGGAGCTGTTTTTT
TRBJ2-1	TRBV4-1	TRBD2	-	CASSQGGRADEQFF	TGCGCCAGCAGCCAAGGCGGGAGGGCTGATGAGCAGTTCTTC
TRBJ1-2	TRBV19	-	-	CASSPTEVYGYTF	TGTGCCAGTAGTCCGACAGAGGTCTATGGCTACACCTTC
TRBJ1-1	TRBV19	-	once	CATFRIGNGEAFF	TGTGCCACTTTCAGAATTGGCAACGGTGAAGCTTTCTTT
TRBJ2-2	TRBV24-1	TRBD1	-	CAPSRQGCGTGELFF	TGTGCCCCCTCTAGACAGGGGTGTGGCACCGGGGAGCTGTTTTTT
TRBJ2-1	TRBV15	TRBD2	-	CATSTRSGLVYDEQFF	TGTGCCACCAGCACCCGCAGCGGACTAGTCTACGATGAGCAGTTCTTC